Described below is a single T cell receptor beta chain sequence and its context. All of the isolated RNA was reverse transcribed, so expressed TCRB transcripts were sequenced. TCRdb keeps only in-frame clones here, not all; method: immunoSEQ multiplex PCR. In the table there are 810,000 or so clones, 15% to 20% of which are singletons. This entry belongs to a study of beta chain features in type 1 diabetes. CDR3 length: 14 amino acids. Germline CDR1 is KGHSH and CDR2 is LQKENI. V gave up 4 bases and J gave up 5 bases; unmatched junction bases: 7. Source material: naive CD4+ T cells from blood. The V call is TRBV18, the J call TRBJ2-5; 7 bases fit TRBD1. The receptor's source is a young woman in good health. The DNA of the CDR3 is TGTGCCAGCTCACTTGACAGGGAAGGCGAGACCCAGTACTTC. This encodes CASSLDREGETQYF.